The 4 T cell receptor beta chains given below trace back to one sample, sequenced in a study of shared T cell receptors in the human thymus (dated by TCRdb to the early 2020s). Libraries were made using the immunoSEQ multiplex PCR assay. TCRdb took this table from immuneACCESS and kept in-frame rearrangements with V and J called. Such tables lack part of the clones; where checked against another copy, unresolved V genes explain under half of the gap, and the rest is unexplained. Within this sample are hundreds of thousands of clones, with approximately 85% of them counted one time only. Around 0.0094% of the sample goes to the ten largest clones. The same sample was also used in a study of human thymus T cells.

Input material: thymocytes. The source of these receptors is a girl under three years old with a congenital heart defect. Donor details come from another sample of the same person, matched by shared clones.

The chain is built from TRBV29-1 and TRBJ2-7, with 7 nucleotides matching TRBD1. Trimming cost V 6 bases and J 5 bases; bases outside gene matches: 10. The length of the CDR3 is 13 residues. Looked up from germline, CDR1 is SQVTM and CDR2 is ANQGSEA. Written as DNA, the CDR3 is TGCAGCGTACAGGGGAACTTGTTGAACGAGCAGTACTTC. It encodes CSVQGNLLNEQYF.

The chain carries TRBV6-5 and TRBJ1-2, with TRBD1 matching over 8 bases. V gave up 8 bases and J gave up 4 bases; unmatched junction bases: 6. Germline CDR1 reads MNHEY; CDR2 reads SVGAGI. This CDR3 is 13 amino acids long. The DNA of the CDR3 is TGTGCCAGCGGAGGACAGGGAAGCTATGGCTACACCTTC. It is translated as CASGGQGSYGYTF.

This clone was detected only a few times. The CDR3 DNA reads TGTGCCAGCAGCCAAGGTGTAGGGGTGAACACTGAAGCTTTCTTT. The encoded protein is CASSQGVGVNTEAFF. The V call is TRBV14, the J call TRBJ1-1; a weak D match, TRBD1 (5 bases). The CDR3 contains 15 residues. The V gene lost 1 base and the J gene lost 0 bases, with 9 bases spanning the gap. CDR1 and CDR2 from the germline V gene are SGHDN and FVKESK. Filled out from reference TRBV14 and TRBJ1-1, the complete variable domain reads EAGVTQFPSHSVIEKGQTVTLRCDPISGHDNLYWYRRVMGKEIKFLLHFVKESKQDESGMPNNRFLAERTGGTYSTLKVQPAELEDSGVYFCASSQGVGVNTEAFFGQGTRLTVV.

A single count supports this clone. V gene TRBV6-5 combines with J gene TRBJ2-5; 9 positions match TRBD1. Trimming took 2 bases from V and 5 from J; bases not matched to a gene: 0. The CDR3 is made up of 13 amino acids. CDR1 and CDR2 (germline): MNHEY, SVGAGI. Written as DNA, the CDR3 is TGTGCCAGCAGTTACGGACAGGGGGAGACCCAGTACTTC. As protein: CASSYGQGETQYF.